These 14 T cell receptor beta chains came from one sample sequenced in a study of blood T cell repertoires in COVID-19. Method: immunoSEQ multiplex PCR; TCRdb's copy keeps in-frame clones and lacks some. The sample contains 400,000 to 450,000 clones, 80% to 90% of which appear only once. Specimen: peripheral blood. Receptors were obtained from a woman in her twenties or thirties with active or convalescent COVID-19.

The rearrangement links TRBV4-2 to TRBJ1-3; D is unclear. The CDR3 contains 13 residues. Trimming removed 3 bases at V and 4 bases at J, with 7 bases between. The V gene's germline CDR1 is LGHNA and CDR2 YNFKEQ. The CDR3 bases are TGTGCCAGCAGCCAGTTTTCGGGAAACACCATATATTTT. Its translation: CASSQFSGNTIYF.

This rearrangement joins TRBV7-9 to TRBJ1-1; 9 bases fit TRBD1. The CDR3 runs 14 residues. The junction had 3 bases not matched to a gene; V was cut back by 2 bases and J by 5 bases. Germline V lookup: CDR1 SEHNR, CDR2 FQNEAQ (reference sequence). CDR3 in amino acids: CASSLFDRGTEAFF. The DNA for the CDR3 is TGTGCCAGCAGCTTATTCGACAGGGGGACTGAAGCTTTCTTT.

In its sample, this clone was seen a few times. CDR3 residues: CASSLGPRDQETQYF. The CDR3 DNA reads TGTGCCAGCAGCTTGGGGCCTAGGGACCAAGAGACCCAGTACTTC. This chain links TRBV7-8 with TRBJ2-5; tentatively, D is TRBD1 (5 bases). In germline, CDR1 is SGHVS, CDR2 FQNEAQ. V was trimmed by 3 bases and J by 0 bases, leaving 11 bases between them. CDR3 length: 15 amino acids.

The chain employs TRBV2 and TRBJ2-3; TRBD2 aligns across 15 bases. J lost 4 bases, V lost 5 bases, and 4 bases had no gene match. CDR3 size: 16 residues. CDR1 and CDR2 from the germline V gene are SNHLY and FYNNEI. CDR3 region: CASSWTSGGVADTQYF. The CDR3 DNA is TGTGCCAGCAGTTGGACTAGCGGGGGGGTTGCAGATACGCAGTATTTT. Complete variable domain (other parts from reference TRBV2 and TRBJ2-3): EPEVTQTPSHQVTQMGQEVILRCVPISNHLYFYWYRQILGQKVEFLVSFYNNEISEKSEIFDDQFSVERPDGSNFTLKIRSTKLEDSAMYFCASSWTSGGVADTQYFGPGTRLTVL.

The CDR3 protein is CASSLERGGYTEAFF. Written as DNA, the CDR3 is TGTGCCAGCAGCTTAGAAAGGGGGGGCTACACTGAAGCTTTCTTT. The V call is TRBV11-2, the J call TRBJ1-1; D perhaps matches TRBD1 (6 bases). V lost 0 bases and J lost 3, with 11 bases in between. The CDR3 loop spans 15 amino acids. Germline values: CDR1 SGHAT, CDR2 FQNNGV.

The chain uses TRBV28 and TRBJ1-5; D remains ambiguous. V was clipped by 7 bases and J by 7 bases, with 17 bases between them. The length of the CDR3 is 14 residues. Germline CDR1 MDHEN, CDR2 SYDVKM. CDR3 sequence (DNA): TGTGCCAGCATCCATGAGGTGCAGACGCAGCCCCAGCATTTT. It encodes CASIHEVQTQPQHF.

DNA for the CDR3: TGTGCCAGCAGTGAATGGGGGACAGGGCAGAGAGATGGCTACACCTTC. This gives the protein CASSEWGTGQRDGYTF. J is TRBJ1-2 and V is TRBV25-1; 9 bases match TRBD1. CDR1 is MGHDK and CDR2 is SYGVNS in the germline V gene. The junction had 9 bases not matched to a gene; V was cut back by 1 base and J by 6 bases. The CDR3 has 16 residues.

This clone was counted between two and nine times. The gene calls are TRBV7-8 and TRBJ2-7, with D perhaps TRBD1 (5 bases). The CDR3 has 13 residues. V was pared by 5 bases and J by 8 bases, with 16 bases between. Germline CDR1 SGHVS, CDR2 FQNEAQ. CDR3 in DNA: TGTGCCAGCAGCGTAAACTCAGGGTCGAAGCAGTACTTC. It specifies CASSVNSGSKQYF.

The count of this clone is one. The J gene is TRBJ1-2, the V gene TRBV6-4; TRBD1 agrees at 7 bases. J gave up 0 bases and V 8 bases, and 6 bases lay outside the gene matches. The CDR3 totals 14 residues. From germline, CDR1 is MRHNA and CDR2 SNTAGT. In DNA form, the CDR3 reads TGTGCCAGCGAGACAGGGTTGGCTAACTATGGCTACACCTTC. Amino acid sequence: CASETGLANYGYTF.

V is TRBV27 and J is TRBJ2-7; 12 positions agree with TRBD2. With 3 bases clipped from V and 3 bases from J, the junction kept 3 bases outside the gene matches. This CDR3 region has 15 residues. The germline V gene has CDR1 MNHEY and CDR2 SMNVEV (reference sequence). This chain's CDR3 is CASSFSTSGSYEQYF. Here the CDR3 DNA reads TGTGCCAGCAGTTTTTCGACTAGCGGGAGCTACGAGCAGTACTTC.

The chain employs TRBV4-1 and TRBJ2-3; 8 bases line up with TRBD2. J gave up 0 bases and V 0 bases, and 8 bases lay outside the gene matches. The CDR3 spans 18 residues. CDR1 is MGHRA, CDR2 YSYEKL, per germline. The CDR3 coding sequence is TGCGCCAGCAGCCAAGATACGCCGGGACTAGGGAGCACAGATACGCAGTATTTT. Its protein product is CASSQDTPGLGSTDTQYF.

The chain combines TRBV7-9 with TRBJ1-1; D is ambiguous. Trimming took off 6 bases at V and 1 base at J, with 9 bases between the two ends. The germline V gene encodes CDR1 SEHNR and CDR2 FQNEAQ (reference sequence). This CDR3 is built from 13 residues. This CDR3 reads CASSRLGNTEAFF. The CDR3 bases are TGTGCCAGCAGTAGACTTGGGAACACTGAAGCTTTCTTT.

The V and J genes are TRBV6-1 and TRBJ1-6, with 8 positions matching TRBD1. The ends lost 3 bases at V and 7 bases at J; junction bases unmatched: 5. Germline loops: CDR1 MNHNS, CDR2 SASEGT. The CDR3 covers 15 residues. The DNA for the CDR3 is TGTGCCAGCAGTGATCTGGGACAGGTGAATTCACCCCTCCACTTT. Translated: CASSDLGQVNSPLHF.

The rearrangement joins TRBV28 to TRBJ1-2, with 10 bases identical to TRBD1. The CDR3 spans 15 residues. In germline, CDR1 is MDHEN, CDR2 SYDVKM. V shed 7 bases and J 8 bases; nucleotides not matched to a gene: 13. The CDR3 DNA reads as TGTGCCAGCAAGACAGGGGGCCCGCAATGGGGAGGCTACACCTTC. Amino acids: CASKTGGPQWGGYTF.